Presented here are 13 T cell receptor beta chains from one specimen sequenced in a study of blood T cells in healthy people across ages. For the second PCR, which ran for 7 to 11 cycles, a sample-barcoded 5' primer and a J-beta primer mix were used. TCRdb used MiXCR to reprocess the 5' RACE reads, holding one entry per CDR3 protein. The sample contains over a million distinct CDR3 sequences, roughly 40% of which appear only once. Specimen: blood. The source is a woman aged 18-30 years in good health.

This chain joins TRBV7-9 and TRBJ2-7; 11 nucleotides align to TRBD2. Germline-derived CDR1 and CDR2 are SEHNR and FQNEAQ (reference sequence). This CDR3 region has 14 residues. V lost 8 bases, J lost 7 bases, and 10 bases stayed unmatched. CDR3 region: CASGYHSGRDEQYF. Here the CDR3 DNA reads TGTGCCAGCGGATACCATAGCGGGAGGGATGAGCAGTACTTC.

This clonotype showed up just once. The DNA for the CDR3 is TGTGCCAGCAGTGTACTTCCGGGACAGGCAGTTCTCTATGGCTACACCTTC. This gives the protein CASSVLPGQAVLYGYTF. This sequence joins TRBV28 and TRBJ1-2; TRBD1 agrees at 8 bases. Germline values: CDR1 MDHEN, CDR2 SYDVKM. Trimming took 5 bases from V and 4 from J; bases not matched to a gene: 15. This CDR3 contains 17 residues.

This clonotype was seen a handful of times. The rearrangement joins TRBV6-5 to TRBJ2-3; D unclear. CDR1 MNHEY and CDR2 SVGAGI come from the germline V gene. The CDR3 has 13 amino acids. V was cut by 2 bases and J by 9 bases, with 12 bases left in between. The CDR3 bases are TGTGCCAGCAGTTACGCCGGTTTGGGGACGCAGTATTTT. Amino acid sequence: CASSYAGLGTQYF.

Turning to this clonotype: One base away lies a much larger clone, so this may be a sequencing read error. The gene calls are TRBV6-5 and TRBJ2-7, with D perhaps matching TRBD1 (6 bases). V lost 0 bases to trimming and J lost 7 bases, with 16 bases between them. The CDR3 loop spans 15 amino acids. Germline V gives CDR1 MNHEY, CDR2 SVGAGI. The CDR3 loop is CASSYSTGSYNEQYF. The CDR3 nucleotides read TGTGCCAGCAGTTACTCGACAGGTTCCTACAATGAGCAGTACTTC.

This clonotype is a singleton in its sample. The rearrangement uses TRBV3-1 and TRBJ2-1; 9 bases agree with TRBD1. The DNA end lines up better with TRBJ2-7; the J call may be wrong. This CDR3 spans 15 amino acids. Germline V lookup: CDR1 LGHDT, CDR2 YNNKEL (reference sequence). The CDR3 coding sequence is TGTGCCAGCAGCCACACAACAGGGGGCCTCGACGAGCAGTACTTC. Translation: CASSHTTGGLDEQYF.

V and J are TRBV4-1 and TRBJ2-1; D uncertain. V lost 1 base and J lost 10, with 17 bases in between. Germline assignment: CDR1 MGHRA and CDR2 YSYEKL. The CDR3 consists of 15 residues. The CDR3 nucleotides are TGCGCCAGCAGCCAAGCGCAGGTGATCTCCTACGAGCAGTTCTTC. It encodes CASSQAQVISYEQFF.

This clonotype was recorded once. The rearrangement links TRBV10-2 to TRBJ2-1; D uncertain. V lost 7 bases, J lost 6 bases, and 16 bases lay in between. In germline, CDR1 is WSHSY, CDR2 SAAADI. The CDR3 covers 14 residues. CDR3 in DNA: TGCGCCAGCAAGGTACAGCCACGTATCAATGAGCAGTTCTTC. This sequence encodes CASKVQPRINEQFF.

The rearrangement uses TRBV3-1 and TRBJ2-5; a possible D gene is TRBD1 (6 bases). The V gene's germline CDR1 is LGHDT and CDR2 YNNKEL (reference sequence). With 2 bases removed from V and 2 bases from J, the gap between germline ends came to 9 bases. The CDR3 length is 14 residues. Written as DNA, the CDR3 is TGTGCCAGCAGCCAACAGGACAGACAAGAGACCCAGTACTTC. This sequence encodes CASSQQDRQETQYF.

V and J are TRBV11-2 and TRBJ2-1, with 13 positions matching TRBD2. Looked up from germline, CDR1 is SGHAT and CDR2 is FQNNGV. V lost 4 bases to trimming and J lost 10 bases; unmatched junction nucleotides: 4. This CDR3 comprises 14 residues. In DNA form, the CDR3 reads TGTGCCAGCAGCTCCACTAGCGGGGGGGCCGAGCAGTTCTTC. Amino acids: CASSSTSGGAEQFF.

CDR3 nucleotides: TGTGCCAGCAGCTTAGCGGTGGGGCTCCACGAGCAGTACTTC. It translates to CASSLAVGLHEQYF. V and J are TRBV7-9 and TRBJ2-7; possibly TRBD1 for D (5 bases). Trimming took off 0 bases at V and 5 bases at J, with 11 bases between the two ends. Per germline, CDR1 SEHNR and CDR2 FQNEAQ (reference sequence). The CDR3 runs 14 residues.

V and J are TRBV6-5 and TRBJ2-1; 8 nucleotides align to TRBD1. Unmatched junction bases numbered 9, after V lost 5 bases and J lost 9 bases. Germline CDR1 reads MNHEY; CDR2 reads SVGAGI. CDR3 length equals 14 residues. This CDR3 reads CASSRGQGISEQFF. Here the CDR3 DNA reads TGTGCCAGCAGTAGAGGACAGGGCATCAGTGAGCAGTTCTTC.

This clonotype has at least ten counts. The chain employs TRBV7-9 and TRBJ2-7; D not resolved. Germline CDR1 and CDR2: SEHNR and FQNEAQ (reference sequence). V lost 5 bases and J 2 bases, leaving 7 bases between the germline ends. This CDR3 is 12 amino acids long. This chain's CDR3 is CASSHGPYEQYF. The DNA for the CDR3 is TGTGCCAGCAGCCACGGACCCTACGAGCAGTACTTC. Based on the CDR3 plus reference TRBV7-9 and TRBJ2-7, the full variable domain is DTGVSQNPRHKITKRGQNVTFRCDPISEHNRLYWYRQTLGQGPEFLTYFQNEAQLEKSRLLSDRFSAERPKGSFSTLEIQRTEQGDSAMYLCASSHGPYEQYFGPGTRLTVT.

This clonotype was detected only a few times. The chain recombines TRBV29-1 with TRBJ1-1; D possibly corresponds to TRBD1 (6 bases). In germline, CDR1 is SQVTM, CDR2 ANQGSEA. The CDR3 length is 12 residues. V was clipped by 7 bases and J by 2 bases, with 11 bases between them. The CDR3 nucleotides read TGCAGCGCGCGGGACATAAACACTGAAGCTTTCTTT. It is translated as CSARDINTEAFF.